This T cell receptor beta chain stems from a study of cytomegalovirus exposure and HLA in healthy donors. On the study more broadly: Caucasian-associated ancestry cluster membership applied to around 76% of around 400 genotyped donors.

Findings and limits, study-wide: It was in a later analysis that TCR association rates were seen to vary by HLA locus, highest for DRB1 and lowest for HLA-C. Within an earlier analysis, most TCR beta V segments proved productive either about 90% or about 30% of the time.

The PCR contained 60 Vbeta and 13 Jbeta primers. Generated by immunoSEQ multiplex PCR, the TCRdb table keeps only in-frame clones and is missing some. The table lists about 110,000 clones, roughly four fifths of them singletons. About this clone itself: No antigen is known for it.

Germline trimming cut 6 bases from V and 2 bases from J; bases unmatched to any gene: 7. Germline CDR1 reads MNHNS; CDR2 reads SASEGT. The CDR3 is made up of 14 amino acids. V is TRBV6-1 and J is TRBJ2-7; 7 nucleotides line up with TRBD2. The source material was PBMCs. The clonotype was recovered from a man under 40 in good health and CMV-seropositive. CDR3 nucleotide sequence: TGTGCCAGCAGCCCAAGCCTAGCGGCCTACGAGCAGTACGTC. Amino acids: CASSPSLAAYEQYV.